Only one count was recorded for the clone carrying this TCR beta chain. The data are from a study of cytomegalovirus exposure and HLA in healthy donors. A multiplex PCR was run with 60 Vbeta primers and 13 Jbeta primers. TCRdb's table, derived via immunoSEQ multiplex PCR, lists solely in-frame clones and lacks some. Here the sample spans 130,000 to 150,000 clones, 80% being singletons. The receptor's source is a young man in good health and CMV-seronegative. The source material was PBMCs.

This CDR3 reads CASSPPPGDTQYF. The CDR3 DNA reads TGTGCCAGCTCACCACCGCCGGGAGACACGCAGTATTTT. This sequence joins TRBV18 and TRBJ2-3; D perhaps matches TRBD2 (6 bases). V shed 0 bases and J shed 9 bases, with 10 bases lying between them. Germline CDR1 and CDR2: KGHSH and LQKENI. The CDR3 spans 13 residues.